These T cell receptor beta chains were read from a single sample in a study of identical twins. Each CDR3 protein is one row after TCRdb ran MiXCR on the 5' RACE reads. The table records 350,000 to 450,000 distinct CDR3 sequences, less than 20% of them present only once. Sequences were obtained from naive T cells sorted from blood. The receptors were sampled from a man aged 50 to 60 in good health. The CDR3 runs from the conserved cysteine through the conserved F or W. The D gene is left open where the match is weak. Clone size appears in some rows only: once, few, many, or a class for an expanded clone.

cdr3_length: 14; clone_size: few; v_call: TRBV20-1; d_call: TRBD2; j_call: TRBJ2-3; cdr3_aa: CSALAGGLPDTQYF; cdr3_nt: TGCAGTGCCTTAGCGGGAGGGCTCCCAGATACGCAGTATTTT
cdr3_length: 14; clone_size: many; v_call: TRBV12-3/TRBV12-4; d_call: -; j_call: TRBJ2-6; cdr3_aa: CASGTGAGANVLTF; cdr3_nt: TGTGCCAGCGGGACCGGGGCTGGGGCCAACGTCCTGACTTTC
cdr3_length: 14; clone_size: many; v_call: TRBV7-2; d_call: -; j_call: TRBJ1-2; cdr3_aa: CASSFGSGSYGYTF; cdr3_nt: TGTGCCAGCAGCTTTGGTTCAGGAAGCTATGGCTACACCTTC
cdr3_length: 15; clone_size: many; v_call: TRBV15; d_call: TRBD2; j_call: TRBJ2-5; cdr3_aa: CATSKGLAGLETQYF; cdr3_nt: TGTGCCACCAGCAAGGGACTAGCGGGTTTAGAGACCCAGTACTTC
cdr3_length: 15; clone_size: many; v_call: TRBV7-2; d_call: TRBD1; j_call: TRBJ2-7; cdr3_aa: CASSLVGDRDYEQYF; cdr3_nt: TGTGCCAGCAGCTTAGTAGGAGACAGGGACTACGAGCAGTACTTC
cdr3_length: 15; clone_size: -; v_call: TRBV7-9; d_call: -; j_call: TRBJ2-3; cdr3_aa: CASINRFRPTDTQYF; cdr3_nt: TGTGCCAGCATTAACAGGTTCCGGCCCACAGATACGCAGTATTTT
cdr3_length: 15; clone_size: many; v_call: TRBV19; d_call: -; j_call: TRBJ2-1; cdr3_aa: CASSIQEFTYNEQFF; cdr3_nt: TGTGCCAGTAGTATTCAGGAATTCACCTACAATGAGCAGTTCTTC
cdr3_length: 15; clone_size: -; v_call: TRBV4-1; d_call: -; j_call: TRBJ1-3; cdr3_aa: CASSQAQNSGNTIYF; cdr3_nt: TGCGCCAGCAGCCAGGCACAGAACTCTGGAAACACCATATATTTT
cdr3_length: 16; clone_size: many; v_call: TRBV12-3/TRBV12-4; d_call: TRBD2; j_call: TRBJ2-3; cdr3_aa: CASSLEGGGRTDTQYF; cdr3_nt: TGTGCCAGCAGTTTAGAGGGCGGGGGGCGCACAGATACGCAGTATTTT
cdr3_length: 13; clone_size: many; v_call: TRBV20-1; d_call: -; j_call: TRBJ2-1; cdr3_aa: CSARDAGYNEQFF; cdr3_nt: TGCAGTGCTAGAGATGCAGGATACAATGAGCAGTTCTTC
cdr3_length: 15; clone_size: many; v_call: TRBV4-1; d_call: -; j_call: TRBJ1-2; cdr3_aa: CASSLRDGRDYGYTF; cdr3_nt: TGCGCCAGCAGCCTCCGGGACGGGAGGGACTATGGCTACACCTTC
cdr3_length: 16; clone_size: many; v_call: TRBV28; d_call: -; j_call: TRBJ2-3; cdr3_aa: CASSRLLAAGTDTQYF; cdr3_nt: TGTGCCAGCAGCCGACTTCTAGCAGCCGGCACAGATACGCAGTATTTT
cdr3_length: 15; clone_size: many; v_call: TRBV6-1; d_call: -; j_call: TRBJ2-4; cdr3_aa: CASASGEFGKNIQYF; cdr3_nt: TGTGCCAGCGCATCAGGGGAGTTTGGCAAAAACATTCAGTACTTC
cdr3_length: 13; clone_size: few; v_call: TRBV10-3; d_call: -; j_call: TRBJ1-2; cdr3_aa: CAISESRDYGYTF; cdr3_nt: TGTGCCATCAGTGAGTCACGGGACTATGGCTACACCTTC
cdr3_length: 13; clone_size: few; v_call: TRBV7-2; d_call: -; j_call: TRBJ1-3; cdr3_aa: CASSFGGGNTIYF; cdr3_nt: TGTGCCAGCAGCTTCGGGGGTGGAAACACCATATATTTT
cdr3_length: 12; clone_size: -; v_call: TRBV12-3/TRBV12-4; d_call: -; j_call: TRBJ1-5; cdr3_aa: CASSAQDQPQHF; cdr3_nt: TGTGCCAGCAGTGCCCAGGATCAGCCCCAGCATTTT
cdr3_length: 16; clone_size: few; v_call: TRBV29-1; d_call: -; j_call: TRBJ2-2; cdr3_aa: CSASSTKPLNTGELFF; cdr3_nt: TGCAGCGCCTCCTCCACAAAACCCCTCAACACCGGGGAGCTGTTTTTT
cdr3_length: 14; clone_size: few; v_call: TRBV9; d_call: -; j_call: TRBJ1-4; cdr3_aa: CASSVGFGNEKLFF; cdr3_nt: TGTGCCAGCAGCGTAGGCTTTGGTAATGAAAAACTGTTTTTT
cdr3_length: 14; clone_size: many; v_call: TRBV4-2; d_call: -; j_call: TRBJ2-7; cdr3_aa: CASSQEAGAYEQYF; cdr3_nt: TGTGCCAGCAGCCAAGAGGCAGGGGCCTACGAGCAGTACTTC
cdr3_length: 14; clone_size: -; v_call: TRBV6-1; d_call: TRBD2; j_call: TRBJ2-7; cdr3_aa: CASIKAGGSYEQYF; cdr3_nt: TGTGCCAGCATTAAAGCGGGAGGCTCCTACGAGCAGTACTTC
cdr3_length: 12; clone_size: many; v_call: TRBV10-3; d_call: -; j_call: TRBJ1-1; cdr3_aa: CAISEWGPQAFF; cdr3_nt: TGTGCCATCAGTGAGTGGGGCCCACAAGCTTTCTTT
cdr3_length: 17; clone_size: many; v_call: TRBV27; d_call: -; j_call: TRBJ2-7; cdr3_aa: CASSLSVFGLSSYEQYF; cdr3_nt: TGTGCCAGCAGTTTATCGGTCTTTGGACTGAGCTCCTACGAGCAGTACTTC
cdr3_length: 15; clone_size: -; v_call: TRBV9; d_call: -; j_call: TRBJ2-7; cdr3_aa: CASSPGTIKGLPQYF; cdr3_nt: TGTGCCAGCTCCCCCGGGACAATCAAAGGGTTGCCGCAGTACTTC
cdr3_length: 14; clone_size: many; v_call: TRBV27; d_call: TRBD2; j_call: TRBJ2-1; cdr3_aa: CASRSTSGRYEQFF; cdr3_nt: TGTGCCAGCCGATCCACTAGCGGGAGATATGAGCAGTTCTTC
cdr3_length: 15; clone_size: few; v_call: TRBV7-9; d_call: -; j_call: TRBJ1-2; cdr3_aa: CASSLGGGEHYGYTF; cdr3_nt: TGTGCCAGCAGCTTAGGCGGAGGGGAGCACTATGGCTACACCTTC
cdr3_length: 17; clone_size: few; v_call: TRBV2; d_call: -; j_call: TRBJ2-2; cdr3_aa: CASSEMARDGGTGELFF; cdr3_nt: TGTGCCAGCAGTGAGATGGCACGGGACGGGGGCACCGGGGAGCTGTTTTTT
cdr3_length: 17; clone_size: -; v_call: TRBV4-2; d_call: TRBD1; j_call: TRBJ1-1; cdr3_aa: CASSQLFTTGAFTEAFF; cdr3_nt: TGTGCCAGCAGCCAACTTTTTACGACAGGGGCCTTCACTGAAGCTTTCTTT
cdr3_length: 16; clone_size: many; v_call: TRBV27; d_call: -; j_call: TRBJ2-7; cdr3_aa: CASSPVGGAASYEQYF; cdr3_nt: TGTGCCAGCAGCCCGGTTGGGGGAGCAGCCTCCTACGAGCAGTACTTC
cdr3_length: 14; clone_size: -; v_call: TRBV29-1; d_call: TRBD2; j_call: TRBJ2-2; cdr3_aa: CSVLRGVNTGELFF; cdr3_nt: TGCAGCGTCCTTCGGGGGGTGAACACCGGGGAGCTGTTTTTT
cdr3_length: 12; clone_size: few; v_call: TRBV6-2/TRBV6-3; d_call: -; j_call: TRBJ1-5; cdr3_aa: CATRSRDQPQHF; cdr3_nt: TGTGCCACCCGTAGTCGTGACCAGCCCCAGCATTTT
cdr3_length: 11; clone_size: few; v_call: TRBV5-5; d_call: -; j_call: TRBJ2-5; cdr3_aa: CASSHDALKYF; cdr3_nt: TGTGCCAGCAGCCACGACGCGCTCAAGTACTTC
cdr3_length: 15; clone_size: few; v_call: TRBV10-3; d_call: TRBD1; j_call: TRBJ2-2; cdr3_aa: CAISESQGASGELFF; cdr3_nt: TGTGCCATCAGTGAGTCTCAGGGGGCGTCCGGGGAGCTGTTTTTT
cdr3_length: 15; clone_size: -; v_call: TRBV7-2; d_call: TRBD1; j_call: TRBJ1-2; cdr3_aa: CASSPIGLGRGRVTF; cdr3_nt: TGTGCCAGCAGCCCAATAGGGCTGGGCAGGGGGCGCGTCACCTTC
cdr3_length: 15; clone_size: -; v_call: TRBV20-1; d_call: -; j_call: TRBJ2-7; cdr3_aa: CSARDENRETHEQYF; cdr3_nt: TGCAGTGCTAGGGACGAAAACAGGGAAACCCACGAGCAGTACTTC
cdr3_length: 16; clone_size: many; v_call: TRBV12-3/TRBV12-4; d_call: -; j_call: TRBJ2-7; cdr3_aa: CASTLLRAGRLDEQYF; cdr3_nt: TGTGCCAGCACCCTCCTTCGGGCAGGGAGGCTTGACGAGCAGTACTTC
cdr3_length: 22; clone_size: -; v_call: TRBV27; d_call: -; j_call: TRBJ2-3; cdr3_aa: CASSLSGQGRRARTTYTDTQYF; cdr3_nt: TGTGCCAGCAGTTTATCAGGTCAGGGAAGGCGCGCTCGAACAACTTATACAGATACGCAGTATTTT
cdr3_length: 14; clone_size: few; v_call: TRBV6-1; d_call: TRBD1; j_call: TRBJ2-1; cdr3_aa: CASSRQGGRNEQFF; cdr3_nt: TGTGCCAGCAGTCGACAGGGGGGAAGGAATGAGCAGTTCTTC
cdr3_length: 15; clone_size: few; v_call: TRBV20-1; d_call: -; j_call: TRBJ2-3; cdr3_aa: CSARTPREGTDTQYF; cdr3_nt: TGCAGTGCTAGAACGCCGCGGGAAGGCACAGATACGCAGTATTTT
cdr3_length: 14; clone_size: -; v_call: TRBV28; d_call: TRBD2; j_call: TRBJ2-3; cdr3_aa: CASSLRGGADTQYF; cdr3_nt: TGTGCCAGCAGTTTGCGGGGGGGAGCAGATACGCAGTATTTT
cdr3_length: 15; clone_size: -; v_call: TRBV24-1; d_call: TRBD2; j_call: TRBJ2-7; cdr3_aa: CATSGGTSGGYEQYF; cdr3_nt: TGTGCCACCAGTGGAGGGACTAGCGGGGGTTACGAGCAGTACTTC
cdr3_length: 13; clone_size: few; v_call: TRBV18; d_call: -; j_call: TRBJ1-5; cdr3_aa: CATRDGSNQPQHF; cdr3_nt: TGTGCCACCCGGGACGGTAGCAATCAGCCCCAGCATTTT
cdr3_length: 15; clone_size: few; v_call: TRBV6-5; d_call: -; j_call: TRBJ1-6; cdr3_aa: CASSSDILGNSPLHF; cdr3_nt: TGTGCCAGCAGTTCCGACATACTGGGGAATTCACCCCTCCACTTT
cdr3_length: 13; clone_size: many; v_call: TRBV5-6; d_call: -; j_call: TRBJ2-3; cdr3_aa: CASRPNWGNTQYF; cdr3_nt: TGTGCCAGCAGACCAAACTGGGGTAATACGCAGTATTTT
cdr3_length: 18; clone_size: -; v_call: TRBV12-3/TRBV12-4; d_call: TRBD2; j_call: TRBJ2-1; cdr3_aa: CASSLAHRGLASYNEQFF; cdr3_nt: TGTGCCAGCAGTTTAGCGCATCGAGGACTAGCTTCCTACAATGAGCAGTTCTTC
cdr3_length: 15; clone_size: -; v_call: TRBV2; d_call: TRBD1; j_call: TRBJ1-5; cdr3_aa: CASSRDSGNNQPQHF; cdr3_nt: TGTGCCAGCAGCCGGGACAGTGGGAACAATCAGCCCCAGCATTTT
cdr3_length: 15; clone_size: -; v_call: TRBV5-5; d_call: -; j_call: TRBJ2-7; cdr3_aa: CASSPFGRALYEQYF; cdr3_nt: TGTGCCAGCAGCCCGTTTGGAAGGGCGCTCTACGAGCAGTACTTC
cdr3_length: 18; clone_size: -; v_call: TRBV7-8; d_call: TRBD2; j_call: TRBJ2-3; cdr3_aa: CASSLNSGTSGRTDTQYF; cdr3_nt: TGTGCCAGCAGCTTAAACTCCGGGACTAGCGGACGCACAGATACGCAGTATTTT
cdr3_length: 14; clone_size: -; v_call: TRBV7-2; d_call: -; j_call: TRBJ1-1; cdr3_aa: CASSLMYSNTEAFF; cdr3_nt: TGTGCCAGCAGCTTAATGTACTCGAACACTGAAGCTTTCTTT
cdr3_length: 15; clone_size: -; v_call: TRBV5-6; d_call: -; j_call: TRBJ2-1; cdr3_aa: CASSSGLVIVNEQFF; cdr3_nt: TGTGCCAGCAGTTCGGGACTGGTGATCGTCAATGAGCAGTTCTTC
cdr3_length: 13; clone_size: few; v_call: TRBV5-6; d_call: -; j_call: TRBJ2-7; cdr3_aa: CASSLGEAYEQYF; cdr3_nt: TGTGCCAGCAGCTTGGGGGAGGCTTACGAGCAGTACTTC
cdr3_length: 12; clone_size: many; v_call: TRBV19; d_call: -; j_call: TRBJ1-5; cdr3_aa: CASSISHQPQHF; cdr3_nt: TGTGCCAGTAGTATTTCTCATCAGCCCCAGCATTTT
cdr3_length: 14; clone_size: few; v_call: TRBV7-3; d_call: TRBD1; j_call: TRBJ1-1; cdr3_aa: CASSPTGQGDEAFF; cdr3_nt: TGTGCCAGCAGCCCGACTGGACAGGGCGATGAAGCTTTCTTT
cdr3_length: 14; clone_size: few; v_call: TRBV20-1; d_call: TRBD1; j_call: TRBJ1-6; cdr3_aa: CSATTRGLNSPLHF; cdr3_nt: TGCAGTGCTACCACCAGGGGGCTTAATTCACCCCTCCACTTT
cdr3_length: 13; clone_size: many; v_call: TRBV11-2; d_call: TRBD1; j_call: TRBJ2-7; cdr3_aa: CASSSWTGGEQYF; cdr3_nt: TGTGCCAGCAGCTCCTGGACAGGGGGGGAGCAGTACTTC
cdr3_length: 14; clone_size: -; v_call: TRBV11-2; d_call: -; j_call: TRBJ2-5; cdr3_aa: CASSLVRAGETQYF; cdr3_nt: TGTGCCAGCAGCTTAGTTAGGGCAGGGGAGACCCAGTACTTC
cdr3_length: 15; clone_size: many; v_call: TRBV4-3; d_call: -; j_call: TRBJ1-2; cdr3_aa: CASSQAGKRSYGYTF; cdr3_nt: TGCGCCAGCAGCCAGGCGGGCAAGAGGAGCTATGGCTACACCTTC
cdr3_length: 14; clone_size: many; v_call: TRBV29-1; d_call: -; j_call: TRBJ2-3; cdr3_aa: CSATGDPSTDTQYF; cdr3_nt: TGCAGCGCTACTGGGGATCCTAGCACAGATACGCAGTATTTT
cdr3_length: 14; clone_size: few; v_call: TRBV5-1; d_call: -; j_call: TRBJ2-1; cdr3_aa: CASSLVGGVNEQFF; cdr3_nt: TGCGCCAGCAGCTTGGTCGGGGGAGTCAATGAGCAGTTCTTC
cdr3_length: 14; clone_size: -; v_call: TRBV3-1; d_call: -; j_call: TRBJ2-7; cdr3_aa: CASSQTSQFYEQYF; cdr3_nt: TGTGCCAGCAGCCAAACCTCCCAATTCTACGAGCAGTACTTC